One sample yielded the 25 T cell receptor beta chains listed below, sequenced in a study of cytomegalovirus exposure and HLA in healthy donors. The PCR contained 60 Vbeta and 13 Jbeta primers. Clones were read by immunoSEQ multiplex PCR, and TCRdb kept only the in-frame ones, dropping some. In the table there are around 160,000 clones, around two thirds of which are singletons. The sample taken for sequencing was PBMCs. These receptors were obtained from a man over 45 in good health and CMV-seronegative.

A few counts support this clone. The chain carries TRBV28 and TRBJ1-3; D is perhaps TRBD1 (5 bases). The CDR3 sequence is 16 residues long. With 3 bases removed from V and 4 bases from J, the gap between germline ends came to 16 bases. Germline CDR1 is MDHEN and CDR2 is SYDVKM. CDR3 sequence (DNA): TGTGCCAGCAGTTTTAGGCCGGGACTCCAGGGAAACACCATATATTTT. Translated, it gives CASSFRPGLQGNTIYF.

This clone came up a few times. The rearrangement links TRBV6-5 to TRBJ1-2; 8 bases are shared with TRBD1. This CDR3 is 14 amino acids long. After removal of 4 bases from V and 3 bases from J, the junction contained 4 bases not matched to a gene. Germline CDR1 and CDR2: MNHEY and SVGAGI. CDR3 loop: CASSWAGQDYGYTF. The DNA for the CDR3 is TGTGCCAGCAGTTGGGCGGGACAGGACTATGGCTACACCTTC.

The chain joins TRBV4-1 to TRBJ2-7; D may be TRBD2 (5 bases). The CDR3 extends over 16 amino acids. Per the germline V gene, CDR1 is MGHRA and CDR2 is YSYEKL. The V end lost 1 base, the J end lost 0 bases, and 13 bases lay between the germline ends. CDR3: CASSQGALAGSYEQYF. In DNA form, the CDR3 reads TGCGCCAGCAGCCAAGGAGCTCTAGCAGGCTCCTACGAGCAGTACTTC.

CDR3 amino acids: CASSRRGGGTPSTDTQYF. CDR3 sequence (DNA): TGTGCCAGCAGCCGCCGAGGCGGGGGAACTCCTAGCACAGATACGCAGTATTTT. The chain uses TRBV4-2 and TRBJ2-3, with 7 bases fitting TRBD2. V lost 4 bases to trimming and J lost 0 bases; unmatched junction nucleotides: 13. The CDR3 length is 18 residues. Germline CDR1 is LGHNA and CDR2 is YNFKEQ.

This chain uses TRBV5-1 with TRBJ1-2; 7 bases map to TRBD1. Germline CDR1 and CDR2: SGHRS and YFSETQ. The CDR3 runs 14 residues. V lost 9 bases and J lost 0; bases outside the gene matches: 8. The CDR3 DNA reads TGCGCCACCCGACCAGGGGGTACTAACTATGGCTACACCTTC. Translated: CATRPGGTNYGYTF.

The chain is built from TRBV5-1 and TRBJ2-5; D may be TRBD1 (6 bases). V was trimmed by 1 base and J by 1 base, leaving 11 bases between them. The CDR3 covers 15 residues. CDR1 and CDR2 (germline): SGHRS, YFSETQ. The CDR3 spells CASSLTGQTQETQYF. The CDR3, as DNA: TGCGCCAGCAGCTTGACAGGACAGACCCAAGAGACCCAGTACTTC.

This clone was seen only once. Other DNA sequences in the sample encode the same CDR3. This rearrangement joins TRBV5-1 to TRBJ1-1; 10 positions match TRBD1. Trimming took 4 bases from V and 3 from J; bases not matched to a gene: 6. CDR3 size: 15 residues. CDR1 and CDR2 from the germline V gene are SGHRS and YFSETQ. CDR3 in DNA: TGCGCCAGCAGCCCCAGACAGGGGGCGGACACTGAAGCTTTCTTT. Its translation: CASSPRQGADTEAFF.

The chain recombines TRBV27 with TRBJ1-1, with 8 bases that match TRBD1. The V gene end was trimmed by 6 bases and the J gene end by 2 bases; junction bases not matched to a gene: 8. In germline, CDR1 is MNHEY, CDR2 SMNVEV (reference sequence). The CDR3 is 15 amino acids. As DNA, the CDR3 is TGTGCCAGCAGGCGCTCGGACAGGGTCAACACTGAAGCTTTCTTT. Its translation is CASRRSDRVNTEAFF.

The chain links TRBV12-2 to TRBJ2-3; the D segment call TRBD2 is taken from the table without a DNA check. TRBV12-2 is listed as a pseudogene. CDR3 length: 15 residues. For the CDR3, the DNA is TGTGCAAGTCGCTTTAGGGGGGGCGCCACAGATACGCAGTATTTT. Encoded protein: CASRFRGGATDTQYF.

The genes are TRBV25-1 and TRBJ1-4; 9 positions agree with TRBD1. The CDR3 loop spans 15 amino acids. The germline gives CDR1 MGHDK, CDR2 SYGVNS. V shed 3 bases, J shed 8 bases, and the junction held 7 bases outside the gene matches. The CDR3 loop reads CASSDPGTGREKLFF. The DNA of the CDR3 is TGTGCCAGCAGTGACCCCGGGACAGGGCGCGAAAAACTGTTTTTT. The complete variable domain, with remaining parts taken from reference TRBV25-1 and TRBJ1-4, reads EADIYQTPRYLVIGTGKKITLECSQTMGHDKMYWYQQDPGMELHLIHYSYGVNSTEKGDLSSESTVSRIRTEHFPLTLESARPSHTSQYLCASSDPGTGREKLFFGSGTQLSVL.

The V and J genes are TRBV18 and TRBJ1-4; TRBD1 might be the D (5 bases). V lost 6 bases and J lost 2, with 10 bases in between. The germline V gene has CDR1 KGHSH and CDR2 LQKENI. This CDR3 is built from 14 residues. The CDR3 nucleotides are TGTGCCAGCTCCCCCTGGGGCACTAATGAAAAACTGTTTTTT. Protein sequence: CASSPWGTNEKLFF.

The CDR3 coding sequence is TGTGCCAGCAGCTCCGGGACTAGCGGGGGTCGTGATGAGCAGTTCTTC. This translates into CASSSGTSGGRDEQFF. V and J are TRBV7-3 and TRBJ2-1; 14 bases line up with TRBD2. CDR3 length: 16 residues. Germline V CDR1 and CDR2: SGHTA, FQGTGA. V was clipped by 4 bases and J by 8 bases; unmatched bases: 7.

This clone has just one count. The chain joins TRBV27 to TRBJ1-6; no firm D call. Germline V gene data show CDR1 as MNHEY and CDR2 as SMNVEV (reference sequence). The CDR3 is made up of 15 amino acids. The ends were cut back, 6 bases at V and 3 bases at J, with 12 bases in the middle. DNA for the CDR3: TGTGCCAGCAGGAAAGCGTTGCTCTATAATTCACCCCTCCACTTT. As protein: CASRKALLYNSPLHF.

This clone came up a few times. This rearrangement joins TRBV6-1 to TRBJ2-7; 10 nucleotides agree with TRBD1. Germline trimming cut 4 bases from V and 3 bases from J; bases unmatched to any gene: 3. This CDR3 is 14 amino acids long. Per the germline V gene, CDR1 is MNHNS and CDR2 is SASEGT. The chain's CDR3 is CASSGDRGGYEQYF. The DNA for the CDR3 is TGTGCCAGCAGTGGGGACAGGGGAGGCTACGAGCAGTACTTC.

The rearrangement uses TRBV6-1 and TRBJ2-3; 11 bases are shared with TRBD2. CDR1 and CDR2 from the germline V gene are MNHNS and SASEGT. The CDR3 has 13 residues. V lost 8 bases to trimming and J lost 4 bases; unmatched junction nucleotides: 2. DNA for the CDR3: TGTGCCAGCGGGACTAGCGGTGCAGATACGCAGTATTTT. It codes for CASGTSGADTQYF.

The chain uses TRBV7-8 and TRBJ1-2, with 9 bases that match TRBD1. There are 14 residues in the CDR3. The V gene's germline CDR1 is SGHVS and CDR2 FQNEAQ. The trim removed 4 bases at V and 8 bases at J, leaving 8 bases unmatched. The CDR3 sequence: CASSSRDRAGGYTF. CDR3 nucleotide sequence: TGTGCCAGCAGCTCCCGGGACAGGGCTGGAGGCTACACCTTC.

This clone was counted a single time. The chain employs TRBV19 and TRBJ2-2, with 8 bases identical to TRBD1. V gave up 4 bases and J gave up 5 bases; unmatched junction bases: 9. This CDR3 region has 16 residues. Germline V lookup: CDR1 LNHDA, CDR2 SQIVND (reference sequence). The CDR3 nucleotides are TGTGCCAGTAGTACCCCCCGGACAGGGAAGACCGGGGAGCTGTTTTTT. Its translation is CASSTPRTGKTGELFF.

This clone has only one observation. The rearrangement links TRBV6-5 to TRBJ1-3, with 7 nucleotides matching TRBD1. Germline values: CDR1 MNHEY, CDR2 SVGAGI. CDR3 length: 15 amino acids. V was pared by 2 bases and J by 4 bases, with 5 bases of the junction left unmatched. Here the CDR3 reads CASSYRDSLGNTIYF. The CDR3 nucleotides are TGTGCCAGCAGTTACCGGGACAGCCTAGGAAACACCATATATTTT.

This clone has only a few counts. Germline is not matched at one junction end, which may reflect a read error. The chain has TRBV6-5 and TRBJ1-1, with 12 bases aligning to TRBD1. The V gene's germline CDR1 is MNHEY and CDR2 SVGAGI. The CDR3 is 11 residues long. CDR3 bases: TGTGCCAGCAGTTGGGACAGGGGGCTAATCTTT. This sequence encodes CASSWDRGLIF.

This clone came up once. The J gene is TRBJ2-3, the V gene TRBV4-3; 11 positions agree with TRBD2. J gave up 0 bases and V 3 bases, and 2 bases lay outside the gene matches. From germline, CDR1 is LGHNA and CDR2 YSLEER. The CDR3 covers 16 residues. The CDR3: CASSQRLAGSTDTQYF. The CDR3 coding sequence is TGCGCCAGCAGCCAGAGACTAGCGGGGAGCACAGATACGCAGTATTTT.

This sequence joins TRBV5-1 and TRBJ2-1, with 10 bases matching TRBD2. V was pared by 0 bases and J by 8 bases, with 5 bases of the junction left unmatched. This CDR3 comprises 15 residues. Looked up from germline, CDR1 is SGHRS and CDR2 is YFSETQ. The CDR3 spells CASSLGAGGPDEQFF. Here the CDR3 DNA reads TGCGCCAGCAGCTTGGGAGCGGGGGGGCCGGATGAGCAGTTCTTC. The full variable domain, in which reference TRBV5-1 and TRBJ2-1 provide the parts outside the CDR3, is KAGVTQTPRYLIKTRGQQVTLSCSPISGHRSVSWYQQTPGQGLQFLFEYFSETQRNKGNFPGRFSGRQFSNSRSEMNVSTLELGDSALYLCASSLGAGGPDEQFFGPGTRLTVL.

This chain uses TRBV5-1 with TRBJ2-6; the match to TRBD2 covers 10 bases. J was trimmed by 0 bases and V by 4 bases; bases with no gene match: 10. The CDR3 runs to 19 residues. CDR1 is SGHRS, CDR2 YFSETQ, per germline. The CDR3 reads CASSPTTSGDSSGANVLTF. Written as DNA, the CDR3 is TGCGCCAGCAGCCCAACTACTAGCGGGGACAGCTCTGGGGCCAACGTCCTGACTTTC.

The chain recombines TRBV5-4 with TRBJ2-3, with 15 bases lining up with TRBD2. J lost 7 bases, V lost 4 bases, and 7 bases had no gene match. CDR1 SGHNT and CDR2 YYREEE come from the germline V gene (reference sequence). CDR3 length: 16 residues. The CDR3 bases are TGTGCCAGCAGCAGGACTAGCGGGGGGGCGTATAATACGCAGTATTTT. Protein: CASSRTSGGAYNTQYF. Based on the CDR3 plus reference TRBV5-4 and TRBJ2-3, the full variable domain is ETGVTQSPTHLIKTRGQQVTLRCSSQSGHNTVSWYQQALGQGPQFIFQYYREEENGRGNFPPRFSGLQFPNYSSELNVNALELDDSALYLCASSRTSGGAYNTQYFGPGTRLTVL.

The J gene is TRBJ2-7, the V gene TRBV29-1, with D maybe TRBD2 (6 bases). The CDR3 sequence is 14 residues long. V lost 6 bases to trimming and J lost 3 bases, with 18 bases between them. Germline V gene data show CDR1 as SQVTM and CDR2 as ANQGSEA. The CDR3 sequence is CSVRGVAYGYEQYF. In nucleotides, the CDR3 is TGCAGCGTGCGCGGGGTTGCTTATGGCTACGAGCAGTACTTC.

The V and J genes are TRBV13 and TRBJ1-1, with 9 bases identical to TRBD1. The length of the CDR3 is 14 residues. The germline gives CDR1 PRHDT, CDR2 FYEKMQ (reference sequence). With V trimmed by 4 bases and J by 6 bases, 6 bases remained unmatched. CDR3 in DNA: TGTGCCAGCAGCTCACCGGACAGGGGAGCTGAAGCTTTCTTT. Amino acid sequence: CASSSPDRGAEAFF.